This T cell receptor beta chain was documented in a study of post-analysis software for immune sequencing data. Whole-study results and caveats: There was significantly lower normalized Chao1 diversity in multiple sclerosis patients than in controls. About 5 TRBV segments occurring more often in patients than controls included TRBV5-6, TRBV5-1 and TRBV20-1. When the samples were clustered directly with F measure, those that had been prepared in the same batch showed strong co-clustering.

The CDR3 spans 14 residues. Germline V CDR1 and CDR2: LGHDT, YNNKEL (reference sequence). The V end was cut by 4 bases, the J end by 4 bases, with 13 bases between. As concerns this clonotype: As yet, its antigen is unknown.

The library was made from cDNA and included unique molecular identifiers. Researchers reported roughly 0.5 million cDNA molecules coming from about 0.98 to 11 million T cells. TCRdb fed the PCR reads into MiXCR, producing one record per CDR3 protein. The sample carries 500,000 to 600,000 distinct CDR3 sequences, about 44% recorded once. The sample taken for sequencing was blood. The sequence derives from a girl aged 10-17 years with multiple sclerosis. This chain links TRBV3-1 with TRBJ1-2, with D maybe TRBD1 (5 bases). CDR3 coding DNA: TGTGCCAGCAGCCCCCGCGGGGCTCCCTATGGCTACACCTTC. It yields the protein CASSPRGAPYGYTF.